The present TCR beta chain was sequenced within a study of cytomegalovirus exposure and HLA in healthy donors. At the level of the study: Most genotyped donors, around four fifths of roughly 400, had Caucasian-associated genetic ancestry.

Between the trimmed V and J ends, which lost 6 bases and 4 bases, there was a span of 9 bases. The CDR3 spans 12 residues. Germline assignment: CDR1 SNHLY and CDR2 FYNNEI. Researchers ran the PCR with 60 Vbeta and 13 Jbeta primers. The data were produced by immunoSEQ multiplex PCR, yet TCRdb's version contains in-frame clones alone and is incomplete. The sample carries approximately 99,000 clones, around three quarters recorded once. Sequences were obtained from PBMCs. The origin of this receptor is a male donor in good health and CMV-seropositive. The chain recombines TRBV2 with TRBJ1-2; D is possibly TRBD1 (6 bases). The CDR3 sequence is CASSSGVYGYTF. CDR3 nucleotides: TGTGCCAGCAGCTCAGGGGTCTATGGCTACACCTTC.